This T cell receptor (beta chain) originates from a study of T cells after yellow fever vaccination. Study results and caveats: Sorted repertoires could include abundant contaminating clonotypes from bulk cells. Few clonotypes appeared in both CD4 and CD8 compartments.

This clonotype was detected only a few times. Its specificity is unknown. TCRdb re-called the 5' RACE reads with MiXCR, one entry per CDR3 protein. The sample records a few hundred thousand distinct CDR3 sequences, roughly 8.6% being singletons. Germline V gene lookup returns CDR1 SGHDT and CDR2 YYEEEE. V gave up 0 bases and J gave up 4 bases, with 11 bases separating them. The CDR3 is made up of 15 amino acids. The chain has TRBV5-6 and TRBJ2-1, with D maybe TRBD2 (5 bases). The clonotype originates from a man in his late teens or twenties who received the YFV17D yellow fever vaccine. Sequencing was performed on PBMCs, taken about 41 days after the first yellow fever vaccination. CDR3 sequence reads: CASSLAQTGYNEQFF. CDR3 bases: TGTGCCAGCAGCTTGGCCCAGACGGGATACAATGAGCAGTTCTTC.